This T cell receptor (beta chain) was documented in a study of blood T cell repertoires in COVID-19. In the study overall: The analysed material was cDNA or gDNA that came from T cells, B-cell-depleted T cells, or PBMCs.

Data came from immunoSEQ multiplex PCR; TCRdb stores just in-frame clones and leaves some out. Of tens of thousands of clones in the sample, over 75% were seen once. V was pared by 5 bases and J by 4 bases, with 14 bases between. Germline V CDR1 and CDR2: LNHDA, SQIVND (reference sequence). The CDR3 extends over 15 amino acids. Input material: peripheral blood. The receptor comes from a man aged 65 to 79 with active or convalescent COVID-19. This rearrangement joins TRBV19 to TRBJ2-2; D gene unclear. The CDR3 DNA is TGTGCCAGTAGTCCCTCGGAGACTTCCACCGGGGAGCTGTTTTTT. Its translation: CASSPSETSTGELFF.